This T cell receptor (beta chain) was documented in a study of identical twins. General study findings and limits: Cross-sectional statistics underpinned the conclusions; the same donors were not followed.

This clonotype has ten or more counts. No antigen is known for it. Addition of a universal primer site occurred through template switching, and cDNA carried unique molecular identifiers. MiXCR was run by TCRdb on the 5' RACE reads, yielding one entry per CDR3 protein. The sample records roughly 260,000 distinct CDR3 sequences, 6% to 8.5% being singletons. Each donor was a healthy Caucasian. V shed 6 bases, J shed 2 bases, and the junction held 9 bases outside the gene matches. The CDR3 totals 16 residues. This same sample was also taken into another study, of yellow fever vaccine responses in identical twins.

This sequence originates from a woman aged 18-29 years in good health. Sequenced material: CD8+ T cells sorted from blood. V and J are TRBV12-3 or TRBV12-4 and TRBJ2-5; 10 nucleotides line up with TRBD2. CDR3 nucleotide sequence: TGTGCCAGCAGACCCGATGGGACTAGCGATCAAGAGACCCAGTACTTC. Its translation is CASRPDGTSDQETQYF.